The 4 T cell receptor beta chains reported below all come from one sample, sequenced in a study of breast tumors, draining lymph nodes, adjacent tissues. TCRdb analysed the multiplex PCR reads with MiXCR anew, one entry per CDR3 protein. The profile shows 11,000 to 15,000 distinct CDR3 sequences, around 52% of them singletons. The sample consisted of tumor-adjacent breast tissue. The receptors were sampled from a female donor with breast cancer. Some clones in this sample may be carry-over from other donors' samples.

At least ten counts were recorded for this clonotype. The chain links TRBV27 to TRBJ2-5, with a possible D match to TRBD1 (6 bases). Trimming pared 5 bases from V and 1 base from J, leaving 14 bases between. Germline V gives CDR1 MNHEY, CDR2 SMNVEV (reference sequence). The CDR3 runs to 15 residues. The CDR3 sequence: CASSPSLGGQETQYF. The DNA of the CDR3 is TGTGCCAGCAGTCCCTCTCTAGGGGGCCAAGAGACCCAGTACTTC.

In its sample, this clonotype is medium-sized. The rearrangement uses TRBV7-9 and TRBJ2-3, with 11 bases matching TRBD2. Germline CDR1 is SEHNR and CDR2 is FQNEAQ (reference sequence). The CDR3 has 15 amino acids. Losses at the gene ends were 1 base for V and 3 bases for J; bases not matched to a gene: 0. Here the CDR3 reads CASSLVAGGTDTQYF. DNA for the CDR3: TGTGCCAGCAGCTTAGTAGCGGGGGGGACAGATACGCAGTATTTT. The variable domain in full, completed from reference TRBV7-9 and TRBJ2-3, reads DTGVSQNPRHKITKRGQNVTFRCDPISEHNRLYWYRQTLGQGPEFLTYFQNEAQLEKSRLLSDRFSAERPKGSFSTLEIQRTEQGDSAMYLCASSLVAGGTDTQYFGPGTRLTVL.

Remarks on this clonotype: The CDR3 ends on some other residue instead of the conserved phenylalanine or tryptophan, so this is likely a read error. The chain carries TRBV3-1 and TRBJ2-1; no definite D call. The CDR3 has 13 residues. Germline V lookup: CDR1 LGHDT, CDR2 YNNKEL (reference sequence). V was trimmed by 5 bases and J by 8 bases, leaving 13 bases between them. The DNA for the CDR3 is TGTGCCAGCAGCTTGCGGTCCATCGATGAGCAGTTCTCC. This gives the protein CASSLRSIDEQFS.

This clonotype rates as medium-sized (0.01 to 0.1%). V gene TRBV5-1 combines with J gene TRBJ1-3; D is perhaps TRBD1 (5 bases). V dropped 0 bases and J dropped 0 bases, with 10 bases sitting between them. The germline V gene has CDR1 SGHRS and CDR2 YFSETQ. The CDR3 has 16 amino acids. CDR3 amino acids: CASSLEGPNSGNTIYF. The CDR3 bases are TGCGCCAGCAGCTTGGAGGGACCGAACTCTGGAAACACCATATATTTT.